This is a list of T cell receptor beta chains from one sample in a study of cytomegalovirus exposure and HLA in healthy donors. Profiling relied on immunoSEQ multiplex PCR, and the TCRdb table lists in-frame clones only, not all of them. Of about 110,000 clones in the sample, around four fifths were seen once. Source material: PBMCs. The receptors were sampled from a man aged 25-45 years in good health and CMV-seropositive. Each CDR3 is given with its conserved first and last residue. Fields, in order: D gene, clone size, J gene, V gene, CDR3 DNA, CDR3 protein. A D gene is named only where the DNA matches it firmly. Rows give clone size only sometimes, using once, few, many, or a class for an expanded clone.

>TRBD1|NA|TRBJ1-1|TRBV6-1
TGTGCCAGCACCTCTAGAACAGGGGCTGAAGCTTTCTTT
CASTSRTGAEAFF
>NA|NA|TRBJ2-5|TRBV9
TGTGCCAGCAGCGCCCCGTCGCAGGGCCAAGGGGAGACCCAGTACTTC
CASSAPSQGQGETQYF
>TRBD2|NA|TRBJ2-4|TRBV2
TGTGCCAGCGCTAGCGGGGGGCCTCGGCTTTCCAAAAACATTCAGTACTTC
CASASGGPRLSKNIQYF
>NA|NA|TRBJ1-2|TRBV9
TGTGCCAGCAGCTCCCGGACATCTAACTATGGCTACACCTTC
CASSSRTSNYGYTF
>TRBD2|NA|TRBJ2-5|TRBV10-3
TGTGCCATCAATAGCGGGGATCGTCAGGAGACCCAGTACTTC
CAINSGDRQETQYF
>TRBD1|NA|TRBJ1-2|TRBV7-9
TGTGCCAGCAGCCCACGACAGGGGGCTCATGGCTACACCTTC
CASSPRQGAHGYTF
>TRBD1|once|TRBJ2-7|TRBV9
TGTGCCAGCAAGGGGGCCGCCTATCGCGAGCAGTACTTC
CASKGAAYREQYF
>NA|NA|TRBJ1-2|TRBV5-5
TGTGCCAGCAGCTTTCCAGGCTCAGGGGGCTACACCTTC
CASSFPGSGGYTF
>TRBD1|NA|TRBJ2-7|TRBV5-6
TGTGCCAGCAGCTTCGGGACAGGGGGGTACGAGCAGTACTTC
CASSFGTGGYEQYF
>TRBD2|NA|TRBJ2-5|TRBV7-3
TGTGCCAGCAGCCCCATAGCGGGGAATCAGGAGACCCAGTACTTC
CASSPIAGNQETQYF
>NA|few|TRBJ1-1|TRBV6-1
TGTGCCAGCGGGTGGGGGCGCGCTGAAGCTTTCTTT
CASGWGRAEAFF
>NA|NA|TRBJ2-7|TRBV11-1
TGTGCCAGCAGCTTAGCTGGCCTGAGGAGCGAGCAGTACTTC
CASSLAGLRSEQYF